Listed below are T cell receptor beta chains from one sample, sequenced in a study of PD-L1 blockade in urothelial cancer. The protocol was immunoSEQ multiplex PCR, while the TCRdb copy is restricted to in-frame clones and leaves out a portion. The sample carries some 66,000 clones, around 86% recorded once. The sequences come from PBMCs, collected around atezolizumab (anti-PD-L1) treatment. Receptors were obtained from a man aged 55 to 70 with urothelial cancer. Both conserved end residues are part of each CDR3. Each record gives: J gene, clone size, D gene, V gene, CDR3 protein, CDR3 DNA. D genes are given only for firm matches. The size field is filled for only some rows; it gives once, few, many or a size class.

>TRBJ2-5|-|-|TRBV5-1
CASSWGAAGVETQYF
TGCGCCAGCAGCTGGGGGGCTGCGGGGGTGGAGACCCAGTACTTC
>TRBJ2-5|-|TRBD1|TRBV5-1
CASSPDRQGRGTQYF
TGCGCCAGCAGCCCGGATAGACAGGGGCGGGGGACCCAGTACTTC
>TRBJ1-6|-|-|TRBV30
CAWKVENNSPLHF
TGTGCCTGGAAGGTGGAGAATAATTCACCCCTCCACTTT
>TRBJ1-1|once|-|TRBV6-1
CASSEITAEAFF
TGTGCCAGCAGTGAAATAACAGCTGAAGCTTTCTTT
>TRBJ1-5|few|TRBD1|TRBV7-2
CASSFTGAGPQHF
TGTGCCAGCAGCTTTACAGGGGCTGGGCCCCAGCATTTT
>TRBJ2-3|-|-|TRBV18
CASSPSGSTDTQYF
TGTGCCAGCTCACCGAGCGGTAGCACAGATACGCAGTATTTT
>TRBJ1-1|few|TRBD1|TRBV7-9
CASSLVEGAQTEAFF
TGTGCCAGCAGCTTAGTAGAGGGGGCGCAAACTGAAGCTTTCTTT
>TRBJ2-7|-|-|TRBV27
CASSLGMAGYEQYF
TGTGCCAGCAGTCTCGGGATGGCCGGATACGAGCAGTACTTC
>TRBJ2-2|once|TRBD2|TRBV2
CASGAAGVGTGELFF
TGTGCCAGCGGGGCCGCGGGAGTAGGGACCGGGGAGCTGTTTTTT
>TRBJ2-1|-|TRBD2|TRBV19
CASSIVGGEPYNEQFF
TGTGCCAGTAGTATAGTTGGGGGGGAACCCTACAATGAGCAGTTCTTC
>TRBJ2-7|-|-|TRBV6-1
CASSFGVPAYEQYF
TGTGCCAGCAGCTTCGGGGTTCCTGCCTACGAGCAGTACTTC
>TRBJ1-4|-|-|TRBV30
CAWRAGDEKLFF
TGTGCCTGGAGGGCAGGGGACGAAAAACTGTTTTTT
>TRBJ2-7|medium-sized|TRBD1|TRBV19
CASSIVGTGNYEQYF
TGTGCCAGTAGTATCGTAGGGACAGGGAACTACGAGCAGTACTTC
>TRBJ1-6|-|TRBD1|TRBV30
CAWSGQGRNSPLHF
TGTGCCTGGTCGGGACAGGGAAGGAATTCACCCCTCCACTTT
>TRBJ2-7|-|-|TRBV6-1
CASSETGDSYEQYF
TGTGCCAGCAGTGAGACAGGTGACTCCTACGAGCAGTACTTC
>TRBJ2-2|-|-|TRBV19
CASSIRQGLTGELFF
TGTGCCAGTAGTATTAGACAGGGACTCACCGGGGAGCTGTTTTTT
>TRBJ2-1|-|TRBD1|TRBV4-3
CASSRETGTGKYNEQFF
TGCGCCAGCAGCCGAGAAACCGGGACAGGGAAATACAATGAGCAGTTCTTC
>TRBJ2-7|-|-|TRBV30
CAWSLSVYEQYF
TGTGCCTGGAGCCTATCCGTCTACGAGCAGTACTTC
>TRBJ2-4|-|-|TRBV18
CASSPRGRDVAKNIQYF
TGTGCCAGCTCACCCAGAGGGCGTGATGTAGCCAAAAACATTCAGTACTTC
>TRBJ2-5|-|TRBD1|TRBV5-4
CASSLGRGTGEETQYF
TGTGCCAGCAGCCTGGGGCGGGGGACAGGGGAGGAGACCCAGTACTTC
>TRBJ1-5|-|TRBD1|TRBV27
CASSLSGTGQPQHF
TGTGCCAGCAGTTTATCAGGGACAGGTCAGCCCCAGCATTTT
>TRBJ2-3|-|-|TRBV2
CASSVRELDTQYF
TGTGCCAGCAGTGTTCGGGAGTTAGATACGCAGTATTTT
>TRBJ2-6|-|TRBD1|TRBV5-1
CASSFGPTGQGRAGANVLTF
TGCGCCAGCAGCTTCGGCCCTACGGGACAGGGTCGCGCTGGGGCCAACGTCCTGACTTTC
>TRBJ2-5|-|TRBD2|TRBV14
CASSQVRGALETQYF
TGTGCCAGCAGCCAAGTGCGGGGGGCCCTGGAGACCCAGTACTTC
>TRBJ1-2|-|-|TRBV19
CASSLGGYGYTF
TGTGCCAGTAGCCTAGGAGGTTATGGCTACACCTTC
>TRBJ2-5|-|TRBD2|TRBV27
CASSPRGLAGVETQYF
TGTGCCAGCAGCCCCCGGGGACTAGCGGGGGTGGAGACCCAGTACTTC
>TRBJ2-5|-|TRBD2|TRBV18
CASSPIPLQRGQETQYF
TGTGCCAGCTCACCTATACCACTACAGCGGGGCCAAGAGACCCAGTACTTC
>TRBJ2-3|once|-|TRBV7-2
CASRIDTDTQYF
TGTGCCAGCAGGATAGACACAGATACGCAGTATTTT
>TRBJ2-5|-|TRBD1|TRBV11-1
CASSNRGETQYF
TGTGCCAGCAGTAACAGGGGTGAGACCCAGTACTTC
>TRBJ2-2|-|-|TRBV7-2
CASSLVANTGELFF
TGTGCCAGCAGCTTAGTGGCCAACACCGGGGAGCTGTTTTTT
>TRBJ1-5|-|TRBD1|TRBV2
CASRPGQGSNQPQHF
TGTGCCAGCAGACCCGGACAGGGGAGCAATCAGCCCCAGCATTTT
>TRBJ1-2|-|-|TRBV28
CASSLWAQGKGYTF
TGTGCCAGCAGTTTGTGGGCACAGGGAAAGGGCTACACCTTC
>TRBJ2-1|-|-|TRBV18
CASSQTGNEQFF
TGTGCCAGCTCCCAAACAGGCAATGAGCAGTTCTTC
>TRBJ1-2|-|TRBD1|TRBV7-9
CASSFSTGKGDGYTF
TGTGCCAGCAGCTTTTCGACAGGGAAAGGAGATGGCTACACCTTC
>TRBJ1-1|-|-|TRBV4-3
CASSQECGGGTEAFF
TGCGCCAGCAGCCAAGAATGTGGGGGGGGCACTGAAGCTTTCTTT
>TRBJ1-1|few|-|TRBV19
CASSPGHLNTEAFF
TGTGCCAGTAGTCCAGGACACCTGAACACTGAAGCTTTCTTT
>TRBJ2-3|-|TRBD2|TRBV7-6
CASSLRLAGGTDTQYF
TGTGCCAGCAGCTTAAGGCTAGCGGGGGGCACAGATACGCAGTATTTT
>TRBJ2-7|-|TRBD1|TRBV6-5
CASSYRDRGAYEQYF
TGTGCCAGCAGTTACCGGGACAGGGGCGCCTACGAGCAGTACTTC
>TRBJ2-5|few|-|TRBV2
CASVPNQETQYF
TGTGCCAGCGTTCCTAACCAAGAGACCCAGTACTTC
>TRBJ1-4|few|TRBD1|TRBV27
CASSFGTGVGEKLFF
TGTGCCAGCAGTTTTGGGACAGGGGTTGGGGAAAAACTGTTTTTT
>TRBJ2-5|-|-|TRBV27
CASSSRTGEWWETQYF
TGTGCCAGCAGTTCCCGCACGGGGGAGTGGTGGGAGACCCAGTACTTC
>TRBJ2-3|-|TRBD2|TRBV9
CASSGEGLQGADTQYF
TGTGCCAGCAGCGGGGAGGGTCTTCAAGGGGCGGATACGCAGTATTTT
>TRBJ1-2|-|-|TRBV18
CASAPLPGLDSWGYTF
TGTGCCAGCGCACCACTCCCGGGTCTGGATAGTTGGGGCTACACCTTC
>TRBJ2-3|-|TRBD1|TRBV6-1
CASSRDREGTQYF
TGTGCCAGCTCCCGGGACAGAGAAGGTACGCAGTATTTT
>TRBJ2-7|-|TRBD2|TRBV9
CASSVASGGFYEQYF
TGTGCCAGCAGCGTAGCTAGCGGGGGATTTTACGAGCAGTACTTC
>TRBJ2-5|-|-|TRBV9
CASSNRDTLYETQYF
TGTGCCAGCAGCAACCGGGACACGTTATATGAGACCCAGTACTTC
>TRBJ2-3|-|-|TRBV7-3
CASSPGHTSDTQYF
TGTGCCAGCAGCCCTGGACATACCTCAGATACGCAGTATTTT
>TRBJ2-5|-|TRBD2|TRBV2
CASSVGRGAGGGQETQYF
TGTGCCAGCAGTGTGGGTAGGGGCGCTGGGGGGGGCCAAGAGACCCAGTACTTC
>TRBJ2-3|-|TRBD1|TRBV11-3
CASSLNRGPHTQYF
TGTGCCAGCAGCTTAAACAGGGGTCCCCATACGCAGTATTTT
>TRBJ2-7|-|TRBD2|TRBV5-1
CASSSGLAFYEQYF
TGCGCCAGCAGCTCCGGACTAGCATTTTACGAGCAGTACTTC